This entry is about one T cell receptor (beta chain). The target antigen is unknown. The CDR3 contains 14 residues. Germline V lookup: CDR1 SEHNR, CDR2 FQNEAQ (reference sequence). V shed 5 bases and J 5 bases; nucleotides not matched to a gene: 9. The data were taken from a study of OX40 agonist ivuxolimab in advanced cancers. General study points: The study observed clonal expansion of CD4+ and CD8+ blood T cells by week 6 at 0.1 to 3.0 mg/kg.

The table came from immunoSEQ multiplex PCR; TCRdb's copy has only in-frame clones and leaves some out. Here the sample spans 8,000 to 10,000 clones, roughly 70% being singletons. The material sequenced was CD4+ or CD8+ T cells sorted from blood, taken in a trial of the OX40 agonist ivuxolimab. The TCR was taken from an adult with an advanced solid tumor such as melanoma, head and neck, liver or kidney cancer. The rearrangement joins TRBV7-9 to TRBJ2-7; TRBD2 matches at 7 bases. This chain's CDR3 is CASSGWTRGNEQYF. The CDR3 DNA is TGTGCCAGCAGCGGGTGGACTAGGGGAAACGAGCAGTACTTC.